This record looks at one TCR beta chain sequence and its context. Its antigen target is currently unknown. Base qualities were left out, and no much larger clone turns up one base away. Relative to germline, V is 11 bases shorter and J is 6 bases shorter, with 11 bases between their ends. Per the germline V gene, MDHEN is the CDR1 and SYDVKM is the CDR2. The CDR3 goes from the cysteine to the phenylalanine over 11 residues. The read is trimmed to its CDR3 DNA, 33 bases read in frame from base 1. At diagnosis, tumor, uninvolved tumor-adjacent lung and peripheral blood were collected and then preserved as a mix of FFPE and fresh-frozen material. For TCR repertoire profiling, blood samples were analyzed in the form of peripheral blood mononuclear cells. The immunoSEQ Assay was used to sequence TCR beta CDR3 regions from DNA. On the authors' methods: To compute T cell density, TCR beta template counts were normalized to usable DNA, which was estimated by amplifying housekeeping genes. Using the preseqR package, richness was estimated by extrapolating to 120,000 templates for tissue samples and 400,000 templates for PBMC samples. Clonality was calculated as one minus Pielou's evenness. Tissue-enriched TCRs were identified through differential abundance testing performed on productive amino-acid clonotypes, with a minimum total count of 5 and an alpha of 0.1. The Jaccard Index and the Morisita Overlap Index were used to quantify repertoire overlap between compartments. GLIPH clustered TCR beta CDR3s with public tetramer-defined viral CDR3s; viral motifs required at least three viral sequences plus V-gene enrichment. TCRdb took over this immuneACCESS table, retaining in-frame rearrangements with V and J assigned. Such tables are incomplete; in checked studies, under half of the missing clones stem from an unresolved V gene, and the remainder is unexplained. D and trimming come from the DNA, and the V and J calls and clone size come from that table. The sample table shows some 38,000 clones, and around 86% are seen once. Around 5.8% of the sample rests with the top ten.

This sample is part of a study of T cells in localized non-small cell lung cancer (dated by TCRdb to 2019 to 2021). With respect to the entire study: T cell repertoires of some 240 early-stage NSCLC patients were analyzed, with tumors being compared against uninvolved tumor-adjacent lungs. The cohort was made up of about 240 treatment-naive NSCLC patients whose localized lung tumors had been resected. NSCLC patients had a mean age of around 61 years, and 129 were male and over 85 female.

General findings and caveats noted by the study authors: Because multi-region tumor sequencing was not performed, intratumor heterogeneity could not be ruled out. Because the study design was exploratory, TCR variables were selected using unadjusted p-values without false-discovery rate correction. Uninvolved tumor-adjacent lung showed the highest T cell clonality, higher than tumor, which suggests more focused antigenic responses in the uninvolved tumor-adjacent lung. A median of about 55 of the top 100 tumor clones were detected in paired uninvolved adjacent lung, and around 27 of these tumor clones were also found among the top 100 clones of the paired uninvolved adjacent lung. Higher T cell density in blood was associated with longer overall survival, whereas higher clonality in adjacent lung was associated with shorter survival.

Recombination linked TRBV28 to TRBJ2-1; the D gene is possibly TRBD1 or TRBD2, each agreeing over 5 bases. Material: peripheral blood mononuclear cells, obtained before any cancer treatment. This TCR came from a male donor older than 55 with stage II lung adenocarcinoma. Here is the DNA: TGTGCCTTAGCCGGGGCCAATGAGCAGTTCTTC. It is translated as CALAGANEQFF.